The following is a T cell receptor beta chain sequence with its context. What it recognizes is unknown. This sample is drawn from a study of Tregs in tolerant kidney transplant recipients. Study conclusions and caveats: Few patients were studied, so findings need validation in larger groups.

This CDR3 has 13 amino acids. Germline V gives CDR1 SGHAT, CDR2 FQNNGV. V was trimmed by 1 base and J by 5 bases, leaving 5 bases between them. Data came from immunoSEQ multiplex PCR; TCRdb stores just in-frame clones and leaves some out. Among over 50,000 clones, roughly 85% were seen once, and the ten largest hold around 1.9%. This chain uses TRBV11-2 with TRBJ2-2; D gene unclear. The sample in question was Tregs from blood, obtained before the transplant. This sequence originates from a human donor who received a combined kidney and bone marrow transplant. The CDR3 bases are TGTGCCAGCAGCTTAGCCTTAACCGGGGAGCTGTTTTTT. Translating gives CASSLALTGELFF.